This T cell receptor (beta chain) was sequenced during a study of T-cell memory formation after mild COVID-19. On the study more broadly: The TCR clusters were mostly specific to one donor.

TCRdb re-called the 5' RACE reads through MiXCR, storing one row per CDR3 protein. There are over 300,000 distinct CDR3 sequences in the sample; roughly 20% occur only once, and over 20% lies in the top ten. J gave up 5 bases and V 3 bases, and 8 bases lay outside the gene matches. Germline V gene lookup returns CDR1 SGHKS and CDR2 YYEKEE (reference sequence). The CDR3 loop spans 15 amino acids. The chain joins TRBV5-5 to TRBJ1-1; 9 bases line up with TRBD1. The sequenced sample was PBMCs or a T cell subset sorted from them (not recorded which). This sequence originates from a man aged 18 to 30 who had mild COVID-19 (a few samples of this study predate the infection). Cell type and time point are not known. DNA of the CDR3: TGTGCCAGCAGCTCCTCCGGGACAGGGTGGACTGAAGCTTTCTTT. Protein sequence: CASSSSGTGWTEAFF.